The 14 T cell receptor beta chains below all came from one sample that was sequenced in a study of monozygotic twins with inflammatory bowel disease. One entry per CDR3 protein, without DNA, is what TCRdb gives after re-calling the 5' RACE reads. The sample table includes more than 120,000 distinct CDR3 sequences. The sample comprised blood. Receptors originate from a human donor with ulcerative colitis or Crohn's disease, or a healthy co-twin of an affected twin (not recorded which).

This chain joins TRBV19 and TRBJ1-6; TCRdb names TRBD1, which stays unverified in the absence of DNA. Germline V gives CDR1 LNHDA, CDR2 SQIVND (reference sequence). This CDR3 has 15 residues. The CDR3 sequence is CASSGQGLNNSPLHF.

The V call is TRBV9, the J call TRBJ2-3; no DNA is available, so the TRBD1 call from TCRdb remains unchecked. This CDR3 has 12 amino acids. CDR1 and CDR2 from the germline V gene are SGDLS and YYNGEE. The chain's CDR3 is CASNRATDTQYF.

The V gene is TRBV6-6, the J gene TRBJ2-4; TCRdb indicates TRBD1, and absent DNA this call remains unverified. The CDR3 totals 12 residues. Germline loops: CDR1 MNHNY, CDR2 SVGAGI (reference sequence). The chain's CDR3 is CASRGTGNIQYF.

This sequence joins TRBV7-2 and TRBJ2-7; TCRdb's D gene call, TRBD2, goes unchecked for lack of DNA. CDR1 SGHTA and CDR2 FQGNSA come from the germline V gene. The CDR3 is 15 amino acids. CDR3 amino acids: CASSSDPISGRGQYF.

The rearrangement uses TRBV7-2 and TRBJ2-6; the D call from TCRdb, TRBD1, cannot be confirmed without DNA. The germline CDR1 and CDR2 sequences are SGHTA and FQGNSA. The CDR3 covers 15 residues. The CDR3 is CASSPQETGANVLTF. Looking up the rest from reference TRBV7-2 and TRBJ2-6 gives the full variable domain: GAGVSQSPSNKVTEKGKDVELRCDPISGHTALYWYRQSLGQGLEFLIYFQGNSAPDKSGLPSDRFSAERTGGSVSTLTIQRTQQEDSAVYLCASSPQETGANVLTFGAGSRLTVL.

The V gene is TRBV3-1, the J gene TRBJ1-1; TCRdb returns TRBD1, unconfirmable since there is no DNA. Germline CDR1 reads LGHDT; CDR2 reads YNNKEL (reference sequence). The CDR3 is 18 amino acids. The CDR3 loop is CAGSQFTGTGGSGTEALF.

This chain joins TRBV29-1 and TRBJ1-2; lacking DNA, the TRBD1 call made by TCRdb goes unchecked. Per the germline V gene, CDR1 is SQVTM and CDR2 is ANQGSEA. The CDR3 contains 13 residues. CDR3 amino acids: CSVEADTNYGYTF.

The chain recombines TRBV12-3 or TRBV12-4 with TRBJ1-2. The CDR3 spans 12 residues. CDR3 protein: CASSLGGVGYTF.

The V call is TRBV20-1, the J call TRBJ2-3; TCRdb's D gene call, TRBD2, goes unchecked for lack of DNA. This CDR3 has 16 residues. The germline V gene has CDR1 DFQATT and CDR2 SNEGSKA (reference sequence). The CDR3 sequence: CSARRQGLAVVDTQYF.

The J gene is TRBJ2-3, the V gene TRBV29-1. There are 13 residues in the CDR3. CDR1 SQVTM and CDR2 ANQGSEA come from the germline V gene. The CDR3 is CSVEEGLGDTQYF.

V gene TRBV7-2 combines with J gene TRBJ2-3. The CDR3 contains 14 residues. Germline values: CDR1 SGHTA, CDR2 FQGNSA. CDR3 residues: CASSSYTRADTQYF.

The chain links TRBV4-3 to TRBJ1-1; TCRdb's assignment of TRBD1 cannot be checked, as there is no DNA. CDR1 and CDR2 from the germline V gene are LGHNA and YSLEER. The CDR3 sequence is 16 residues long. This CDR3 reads CASSQGPGGEDTEAFF.

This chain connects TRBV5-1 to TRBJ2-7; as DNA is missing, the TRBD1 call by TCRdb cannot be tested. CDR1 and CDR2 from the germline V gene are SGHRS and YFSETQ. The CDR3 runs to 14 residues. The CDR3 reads CASSLNYREFEQYF.

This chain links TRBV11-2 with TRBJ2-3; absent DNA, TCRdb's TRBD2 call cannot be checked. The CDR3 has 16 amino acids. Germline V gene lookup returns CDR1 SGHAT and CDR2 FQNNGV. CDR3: CASSLGVGGGTDTQYF.